This T cell receptor beta chain stems from a study of OX40 agonist ivuxolimab in advanced cancers. V lost 2 bases, J lost 3 bases, and 15 bases lay in between. CDR1 SGHRS and CDR2 YFSETQ come from the germline V gene. The CDR3 is 15 residues long. Only in-frame clones appear in the TCRdb table, and some are missing; sequencing was by immunoSEQ multiplex PCR. The table has about 69,000 clones, approximately 90% seen once. The TCR was taken from an adult with an advanced solid tumor such as melanoma, head and neck, liver or kidney cancer. Sequencing was performed on CD4+ or CD8+ T cells sorted from blood, taken in a trial of the OX40 agonist ivuxolimab. The chain uses TRBV5-1 and TRBJ2-7; D might be TRBD2 (5 bases). The CDR3 reads CASSFFGGRDYEQYF. The CDR3 DNA reads as TGCGCCAGCAGCTTTTTCGGCGGCCGGGACTACGAGCAGTACTTC.